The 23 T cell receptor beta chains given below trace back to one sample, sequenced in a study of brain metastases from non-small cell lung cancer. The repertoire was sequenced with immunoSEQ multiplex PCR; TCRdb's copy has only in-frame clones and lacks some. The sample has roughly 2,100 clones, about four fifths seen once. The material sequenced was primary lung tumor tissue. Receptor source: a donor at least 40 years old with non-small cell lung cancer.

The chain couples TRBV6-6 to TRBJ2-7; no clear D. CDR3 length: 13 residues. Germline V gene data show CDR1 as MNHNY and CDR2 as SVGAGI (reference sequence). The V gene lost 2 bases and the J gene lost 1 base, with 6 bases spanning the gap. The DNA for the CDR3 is TGTGCCAGCAGTTACGCCTTATCCTACGAGCAGTACTTC. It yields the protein CASSYALSYEQYF.

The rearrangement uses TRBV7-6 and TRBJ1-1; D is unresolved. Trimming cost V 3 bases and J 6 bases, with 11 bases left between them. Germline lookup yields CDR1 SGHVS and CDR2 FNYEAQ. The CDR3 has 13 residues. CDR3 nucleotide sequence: TGTGCCAGCAGCTTTACCTCAGAGGCTGAAGCTTTCTTT. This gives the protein CASSFTSEAEAFF.

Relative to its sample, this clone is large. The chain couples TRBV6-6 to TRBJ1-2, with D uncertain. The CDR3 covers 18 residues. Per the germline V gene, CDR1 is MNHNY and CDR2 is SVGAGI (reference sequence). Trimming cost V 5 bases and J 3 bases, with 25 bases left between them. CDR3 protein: CASSQHRTHFRADYGYTF. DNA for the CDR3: TGTGCCAGCAGTCAACACCGAACCCACTTTCGAGCGGACTATGGCTACACCTTC.

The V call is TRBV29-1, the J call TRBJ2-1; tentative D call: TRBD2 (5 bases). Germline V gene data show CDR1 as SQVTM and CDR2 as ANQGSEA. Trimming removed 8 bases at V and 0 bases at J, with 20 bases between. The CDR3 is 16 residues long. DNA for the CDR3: TGCAGCATTATCAGTGAGCGAACTAGCTCCTACAATGAGCAGTTCTTC. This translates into CSIISERTSSYNEQFF.

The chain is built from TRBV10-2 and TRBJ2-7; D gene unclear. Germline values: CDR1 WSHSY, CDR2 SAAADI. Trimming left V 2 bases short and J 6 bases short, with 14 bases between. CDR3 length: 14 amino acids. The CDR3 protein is CASSEEPSSREQYF. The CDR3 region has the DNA TGCGCCAGCAGTGAGGAACCTTCCTCACGCGAGCAGTACTTC.

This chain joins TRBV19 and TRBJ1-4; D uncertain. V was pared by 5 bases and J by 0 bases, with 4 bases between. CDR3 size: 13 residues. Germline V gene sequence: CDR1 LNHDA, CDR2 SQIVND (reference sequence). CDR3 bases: TGTGCCAGTAGTCTCGCAACTAATGAAAAACTGTTTTTT. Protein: CASSLATNEKLFF.

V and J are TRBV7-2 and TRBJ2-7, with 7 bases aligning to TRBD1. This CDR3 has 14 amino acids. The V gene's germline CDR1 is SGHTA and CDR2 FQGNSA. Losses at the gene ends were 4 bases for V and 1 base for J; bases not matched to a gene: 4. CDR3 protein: CASSYRTGSYEQYF. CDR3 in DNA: TGTGCCAGCAGCTACAGGACAGGATCCTACGAGCAGTACTTC.

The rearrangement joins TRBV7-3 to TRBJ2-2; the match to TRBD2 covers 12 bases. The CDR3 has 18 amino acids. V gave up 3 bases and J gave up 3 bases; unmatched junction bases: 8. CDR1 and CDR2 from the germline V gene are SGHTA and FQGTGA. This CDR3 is CASSFPELAGGHTGELFF. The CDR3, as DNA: TGTGCCAGCAGCTTTCCGGAACTAGCGGGAGGTCACACCGGGGAGCTGTTTTTT.

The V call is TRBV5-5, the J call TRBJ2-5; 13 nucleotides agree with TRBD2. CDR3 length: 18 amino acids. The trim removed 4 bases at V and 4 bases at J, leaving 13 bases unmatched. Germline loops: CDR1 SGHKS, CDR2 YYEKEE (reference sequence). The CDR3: CASSPGRTSGSLAETQYF. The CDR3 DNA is TGTGCCAGCAGCCCCGGGAGGACTAGCGGGAGTCTAGCAGAGACCCAGTACTTC.

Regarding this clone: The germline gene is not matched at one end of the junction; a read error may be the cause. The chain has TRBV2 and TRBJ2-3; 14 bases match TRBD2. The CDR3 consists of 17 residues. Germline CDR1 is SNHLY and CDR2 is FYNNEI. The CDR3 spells CASSEAGLAGGLNTQYF. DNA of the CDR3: TGTGCCAGCAGTGAAGCAGGACTAGCGGGAGGATTAAATACACAGTATTTT.

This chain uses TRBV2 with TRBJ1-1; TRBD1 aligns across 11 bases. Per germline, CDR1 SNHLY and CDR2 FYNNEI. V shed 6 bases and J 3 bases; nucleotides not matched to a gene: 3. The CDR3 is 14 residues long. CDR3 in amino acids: CASRMGQGDTEAFF. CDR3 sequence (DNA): TGTGCCAGCAGGATGGGACAGGGGGACACTGAAGCTTTCTTT.

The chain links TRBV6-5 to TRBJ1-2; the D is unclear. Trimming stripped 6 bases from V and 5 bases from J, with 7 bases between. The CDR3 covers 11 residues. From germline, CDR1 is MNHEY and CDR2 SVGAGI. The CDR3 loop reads CASSQGYGYTF. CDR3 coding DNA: TGTGCCAGCAGCCAAGGGTATGGCTACACCTTC.

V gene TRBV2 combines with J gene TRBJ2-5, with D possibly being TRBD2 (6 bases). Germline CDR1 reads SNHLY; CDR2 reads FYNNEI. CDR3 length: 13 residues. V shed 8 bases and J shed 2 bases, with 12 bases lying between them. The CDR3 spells CASSGLTQETQYF. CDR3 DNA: TGTGCCAGCTCGGGACTCACACAAGAGACCCAGTACTTC.

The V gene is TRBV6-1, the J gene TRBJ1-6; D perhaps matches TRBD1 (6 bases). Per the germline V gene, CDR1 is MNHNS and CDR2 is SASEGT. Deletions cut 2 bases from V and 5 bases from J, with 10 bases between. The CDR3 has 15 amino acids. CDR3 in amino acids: CASSERGHNNSPLHF. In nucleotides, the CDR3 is TGTGCCAGCAGTGAACGGGGACATAATAATTCACCCCTCCACTTT.

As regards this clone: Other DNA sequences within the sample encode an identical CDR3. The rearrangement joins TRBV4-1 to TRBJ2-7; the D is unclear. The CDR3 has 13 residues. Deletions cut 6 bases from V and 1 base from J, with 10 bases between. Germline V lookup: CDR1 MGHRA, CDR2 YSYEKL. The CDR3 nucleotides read TGCGCCAGCAGTCCAGGCGATTCCTACGAGCAGTACTTC. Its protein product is CASSPGDSYEQYF.

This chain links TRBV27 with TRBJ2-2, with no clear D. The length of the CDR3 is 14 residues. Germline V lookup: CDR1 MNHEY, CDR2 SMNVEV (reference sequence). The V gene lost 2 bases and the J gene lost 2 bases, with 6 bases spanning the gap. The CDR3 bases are TGTGCCAGCAGTTTAAGACAAAACACCGGGGAGCTGTTTTTT. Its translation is CASSLRQNTGELFF.

CDR3 in amino acids: CASSCLAGGVEGETQYF. Written as DNA, the CDR3 is TGTGCCAGCAGTTGTCTAGCAGGAGGTGTGGAAGGAGAGACCCAGTACTTC. The chain joins TRBV27 to TRBJ2-5, with D possibly TRBD2 on 5 matching bases. This CDR3 contains 17 residues. Trimming took off 4 bases at V and 4 bases at J, with 22 bases between the two ends. CDR1 is MNHEY and CDR2 is SMNVEV in the germline V gene (reference sequence).

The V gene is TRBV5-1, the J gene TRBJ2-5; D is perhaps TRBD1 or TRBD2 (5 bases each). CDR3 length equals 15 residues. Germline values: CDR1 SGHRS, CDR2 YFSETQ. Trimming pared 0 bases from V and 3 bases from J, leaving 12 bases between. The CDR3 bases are TGCGCCAGCAGCTTGGCCGGGACGGAAAAAGAGACCCAGTACTTC. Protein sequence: CASSLAGTEKETQYF.

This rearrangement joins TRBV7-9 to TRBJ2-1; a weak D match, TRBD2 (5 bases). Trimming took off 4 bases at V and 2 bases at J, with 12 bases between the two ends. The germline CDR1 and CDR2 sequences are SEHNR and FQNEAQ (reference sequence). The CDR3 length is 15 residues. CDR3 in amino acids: CASSSGPGAYNEQFF. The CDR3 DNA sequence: TGTGCCAGCAGCTCCGGCCCCGGGGCCTACAATGAGCAGTTCTTC.

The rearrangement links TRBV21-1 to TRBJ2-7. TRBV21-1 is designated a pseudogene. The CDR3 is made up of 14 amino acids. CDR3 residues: CASSKDPATYEQYF. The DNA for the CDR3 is TGTGCCAGCAGCAAAGATCCCGCAACCTACGAGCAGTACTTC.

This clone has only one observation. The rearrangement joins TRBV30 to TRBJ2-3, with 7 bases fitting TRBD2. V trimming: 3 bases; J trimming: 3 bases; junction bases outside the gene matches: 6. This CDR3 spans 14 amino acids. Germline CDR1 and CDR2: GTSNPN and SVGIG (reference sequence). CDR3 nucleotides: TGTGCCTGGAGCCCTGGACTAGTAACAGATACGCAGTATTTT. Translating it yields CAWSPGLVTDTQYF.

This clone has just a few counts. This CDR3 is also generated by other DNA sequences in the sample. The CDR3 sequence: CASRVAGGSYEQYF. In nucleotides, the CDR3 is TGCGCCAGCAGGGTAGCGGGAGGCTCCTACGAGCAGTACTTC. This chain links TRBV5-1 with TRBJ2-7, with 10 bases identical to TRBD2. The CDR3 spans 14 residues. V shed 5 bases, J shed 0 bases, and the junction held 2 bases outside the gene matches. CDR1 and CDR2 from the germline V gene are SGHRS and YFSETQ.

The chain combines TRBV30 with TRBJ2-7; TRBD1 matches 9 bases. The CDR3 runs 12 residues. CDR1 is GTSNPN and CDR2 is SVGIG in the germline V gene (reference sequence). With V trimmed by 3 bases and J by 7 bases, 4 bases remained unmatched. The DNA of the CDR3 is TGTGCCTGGAGACAGGGGGCCTGGGAGCAGTACTTC. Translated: CAWRQGAWEQYF.